This entry features one T cell receptor (beta chain) sequence. Its antigen is not known. The CDR3 contains 16 residues. Germline loops: CDR1 MRHNA, CDR2 SNTAGT. Eight cDNA synthesis reactions were run for every sample. Following a re-call of the 5' RACE reads, TCRdb has one entry per CDR3 protein and lacks DNA. Found here are about 330,000 distinct CDR3 sequences; the top ten clones hold 2%. This record comes from a study of monozygotic twins with inflammatory bowel disease. One blood sample of around 2.5 ml was taken from each donor. General observations from the study: Distinct T cell subtypes could not be told apart. Limited power may explain why concordant and discordant twins showed no difference in repertoire similarity.

Specimen: blood. The chain carries TRBV6-4 and TRBJ2-1; with no DNA, the TCRdb D assignment of TRBD2 cannot be verified. This TCR was recovered from a human donor with ulcerative colitis or Crohn's disease, or a healthy co-twin of an affected twin (not recorded which). The CDR3 here is CASSDPLVTSVGEQFF.